This TCR beta chain was observed in a study of cytomegalovirus exposure and HLA in healthy donors. Study results and caveats: In a later analysis, donors in an Asian-associated ancestry cluster reportedly had fewer N-insertions in productive TCRs than the cohort mean. In terms of immune exposure information, only CMV serostatus was available.

Concerning this clone: Its antigen remains unidentified.

V lost 6 bases, J lost 0 bases, and 4 bases lay in between. CDR1 SGHDN and CDR2 FVKESK come from the germline V gene. The CDR3 spans 12 residues. Whereas donors were nominally healthy upon sampling, unrecorded immune exposures were probable. The PCR employed 60 Vbeta primers together with 13 Jbeta primers. Some clones are missing from TCRdb's copy, which holds only in-frame ones; the method was immunoSEQ multiplex PCR. This repertoire shows 150,000 to 170,000 clones, 70% to 80% found once; its top ten account for 9.5% to 15%. The TCR sequence derives from a man aged 25 to 40 in good health and CMV-seropositive. The chain couples TRBV14 to TRBJ2-3; D gene uncertain. Sequencing was performed on PBMCs. The CDR3 nucleotides are TGTGCCAGCAGAATAAGCACAGATACGCAGTATTTT. Its translation: CASRISTDTQYF.